The clone carrying this T cell receptor beta chain was observed a handful of times. What it binds is not known. This record comes from a study of T cell repertoires in cytomegalovirus infection. Across the study: Both CMV infection and a matching HLA type were indicated by public TCR beta signatures. General study results and limits: Carriage of CMV together with the relevant HLA was identifiable through cumulative public TCR beta family frequency. In two of eight donors, the top clonotype was HLA-C-restricted CMV-specific.

The CDR3 runs to 16 residues. From germline, CDR1 is SGHVS and CDR2 FNYEAQ. V gave up 5 bases and J gave up 4 bases, with 18 bases separating them. TCRdb re-derived calls from the reads in MiXCR, one entry per CDR3 protein. This sample carries 630,000 or so distinct CDR3 sequences, roughly 26% of them seen once, and the ten largest clones take approximately 8.2%. This chain uses TRBV7-6 with TRBJ2-1; perhaps TRBD1 as D (6 bases). This sequence was found in a human donor in good health (CMV status not recorded). Some clones in this sample may be carry-over from other donors' samples. Sequenced input: CD8+ T cells from PBMCs. The CDR3 protein is CASSPHRSRGYNEQFF. CDR3 nucleotides: TGTGCCAGCAGCCCGCACAGGTCCAGGGGATACAATGAGCAGTTCTTC.